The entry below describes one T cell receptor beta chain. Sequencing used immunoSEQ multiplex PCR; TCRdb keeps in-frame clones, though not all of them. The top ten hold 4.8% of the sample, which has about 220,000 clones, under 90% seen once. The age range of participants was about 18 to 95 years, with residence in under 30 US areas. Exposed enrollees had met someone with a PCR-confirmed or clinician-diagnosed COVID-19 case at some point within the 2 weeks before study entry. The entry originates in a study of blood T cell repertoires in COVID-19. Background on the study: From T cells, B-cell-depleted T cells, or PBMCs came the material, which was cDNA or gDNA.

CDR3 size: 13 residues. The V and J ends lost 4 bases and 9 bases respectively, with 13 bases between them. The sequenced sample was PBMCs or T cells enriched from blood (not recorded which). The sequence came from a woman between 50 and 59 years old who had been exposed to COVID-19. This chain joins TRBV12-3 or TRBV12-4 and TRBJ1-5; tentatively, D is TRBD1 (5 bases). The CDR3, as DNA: TGTGCCAGCAGTTCCAGGGAAACTTCGCCCCAGCATTTT. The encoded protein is CASSSRETSPQHF.